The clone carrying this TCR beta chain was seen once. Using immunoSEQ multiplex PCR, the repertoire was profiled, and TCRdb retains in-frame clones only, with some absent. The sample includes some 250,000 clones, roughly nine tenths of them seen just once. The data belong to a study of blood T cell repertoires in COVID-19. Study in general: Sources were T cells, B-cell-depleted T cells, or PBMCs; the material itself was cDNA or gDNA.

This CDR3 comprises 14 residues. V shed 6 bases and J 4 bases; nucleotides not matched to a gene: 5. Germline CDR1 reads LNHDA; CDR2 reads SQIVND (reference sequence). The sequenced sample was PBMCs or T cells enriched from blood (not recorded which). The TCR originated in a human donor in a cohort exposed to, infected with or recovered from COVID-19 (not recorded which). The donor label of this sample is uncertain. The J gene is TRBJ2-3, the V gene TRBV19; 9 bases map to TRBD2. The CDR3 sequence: CASSPAGGSDTQYF. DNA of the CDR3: TGTGCCAGTAGCCCAGCGGGGGGATCAGATACGCAGTATTTT.